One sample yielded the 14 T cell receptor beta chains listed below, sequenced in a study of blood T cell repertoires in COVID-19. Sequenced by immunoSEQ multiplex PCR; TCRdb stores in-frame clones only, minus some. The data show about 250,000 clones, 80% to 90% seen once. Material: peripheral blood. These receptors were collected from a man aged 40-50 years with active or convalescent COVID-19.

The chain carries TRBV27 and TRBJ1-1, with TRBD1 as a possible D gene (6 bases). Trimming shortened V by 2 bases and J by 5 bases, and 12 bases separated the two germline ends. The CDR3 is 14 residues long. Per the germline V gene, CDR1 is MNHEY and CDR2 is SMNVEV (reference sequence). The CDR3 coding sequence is TGTGCCAGCAGTTTAGCAGGGGCGGCAACTGAAGCTTTCTTT. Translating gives CASSLAGAATEAFF.

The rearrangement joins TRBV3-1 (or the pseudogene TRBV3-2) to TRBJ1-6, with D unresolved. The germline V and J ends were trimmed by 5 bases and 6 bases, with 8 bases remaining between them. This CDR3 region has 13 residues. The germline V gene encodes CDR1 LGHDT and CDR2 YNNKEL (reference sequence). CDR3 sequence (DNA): TGTGCCAGCAGCTCAGTTGGTAATTCACCCCTCCACTTT. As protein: CASSSVGNSPLHF.

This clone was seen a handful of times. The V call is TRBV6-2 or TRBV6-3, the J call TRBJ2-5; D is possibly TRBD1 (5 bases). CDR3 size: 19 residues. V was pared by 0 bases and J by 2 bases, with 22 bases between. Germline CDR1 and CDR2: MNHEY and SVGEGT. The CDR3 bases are TGTGCCAGCAGTTACTCGTCGGTCGAGCCAGGGCTTAGACAAGAGACCCAGTACTTC. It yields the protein CASSYSSVEPGLRQETQYF.

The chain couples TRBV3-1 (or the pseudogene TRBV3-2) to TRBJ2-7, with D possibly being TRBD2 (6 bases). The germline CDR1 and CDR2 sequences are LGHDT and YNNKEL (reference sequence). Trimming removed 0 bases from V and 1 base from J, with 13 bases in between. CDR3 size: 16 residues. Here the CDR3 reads CASSQDIGGKSYEQYF. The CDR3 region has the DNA TGTGCCAGCAGCCAAGATATTGGCGGGAAGTCCTACGAGCAGTACTTC.

CDR3 region: CASSYRGDGYGYTF. Written as DNA, the CDR3 is TGTGCCAGCAGTTACCGGGGGGACGGATATGGCTACACCTTC. The chain recombines TRBV6-2 or TRBV6-3 with TRBJ1-2; D possibly corresponds to TRBD1 (5 bases). Trimming took 2 bases from V and 5 from J, leaving 12 bases between them. CDR1 and CDR2 from the germline V gene are MNHEY and SVGEGT. The CDR3 has 14 residues.

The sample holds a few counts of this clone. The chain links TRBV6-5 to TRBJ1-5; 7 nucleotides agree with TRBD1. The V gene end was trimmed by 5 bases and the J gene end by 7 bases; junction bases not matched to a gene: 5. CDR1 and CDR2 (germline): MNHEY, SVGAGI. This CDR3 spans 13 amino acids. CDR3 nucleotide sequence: TGTGCCAGCAGTAACCCGACAGGGCAGCCCCAGCATTTT. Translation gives CASSNPTGQPQHF.

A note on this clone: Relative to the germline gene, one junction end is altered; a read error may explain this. The CDR3 coding sequence is TGTGTCAGCAGCCGACAGGTGACAGCCACCGCGAACACCGGGGAGCTGTTTTTT. Protein sequence: CVSSRQVTATANTGELFF. The V gene is TRBV27, the J gene TRBJ2-2; a possible D gene is TRBD1 (6 bases). This CDR3 contains 18 residues. Germline V gene lookup returns CDR1 MNHEY and CDR2 SMNVEV (reference sequence).

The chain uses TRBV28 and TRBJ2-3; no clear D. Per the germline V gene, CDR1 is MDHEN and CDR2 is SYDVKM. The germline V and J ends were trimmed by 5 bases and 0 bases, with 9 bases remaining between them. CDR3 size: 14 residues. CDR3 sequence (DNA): TGTGCCAGCAGTAGTGGAGCTAGCACAGATACGCAGTATTTT. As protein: CASSSGASTDTQYF.

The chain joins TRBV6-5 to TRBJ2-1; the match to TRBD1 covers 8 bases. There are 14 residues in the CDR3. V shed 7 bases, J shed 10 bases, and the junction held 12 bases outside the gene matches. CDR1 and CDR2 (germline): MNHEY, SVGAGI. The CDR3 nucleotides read TGTGCCAGCAAAGGGAGCCAGGGGGCTTTGGAGCAGTTCTTC. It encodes CASKGSQGALEQFF.

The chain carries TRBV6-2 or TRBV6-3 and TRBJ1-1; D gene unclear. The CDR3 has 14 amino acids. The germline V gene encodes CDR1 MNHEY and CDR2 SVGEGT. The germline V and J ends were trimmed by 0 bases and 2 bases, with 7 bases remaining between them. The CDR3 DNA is TGTGCCAGCAGTTACTCACAGACAAACACTGAAGCTTTCTTT. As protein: CASSYSQTNTEAFF.

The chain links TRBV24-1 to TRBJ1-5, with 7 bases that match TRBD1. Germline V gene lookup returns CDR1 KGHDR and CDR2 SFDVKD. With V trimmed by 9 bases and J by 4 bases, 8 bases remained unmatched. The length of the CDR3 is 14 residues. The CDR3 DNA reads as TGTGCCACCGCCGGAGGGACAGCGAATCAGCCCCAGCATTTT. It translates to CATAGGTANQPQHF.

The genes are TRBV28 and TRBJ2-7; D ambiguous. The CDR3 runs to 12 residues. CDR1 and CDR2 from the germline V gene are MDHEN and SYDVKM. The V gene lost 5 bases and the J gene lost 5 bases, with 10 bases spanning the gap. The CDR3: CASSEVGDEQYF. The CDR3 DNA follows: TGTGCCAGCAGTGAGGTCGGAGACGAGCAGTACTTC.

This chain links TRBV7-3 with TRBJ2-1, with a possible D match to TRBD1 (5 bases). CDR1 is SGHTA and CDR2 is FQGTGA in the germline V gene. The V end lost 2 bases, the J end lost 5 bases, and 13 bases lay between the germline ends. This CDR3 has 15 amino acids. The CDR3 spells CASSLRPGHNNEQFF. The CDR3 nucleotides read TGTGCCAGCAGCTTACGGCCCGGACATAACAATGAGCAGTTCTTC. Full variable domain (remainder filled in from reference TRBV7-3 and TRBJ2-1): GAGVSQTPSNKVTEKGKYVELRCDPISGHTALYWYRQSLGQGPEFLIYFQGTGAADDSGLPNDRFFAVRPEGSVSTLKIQRTERGDSAVYLCASSLRPGHNNEQFFGPGTRLTVL.

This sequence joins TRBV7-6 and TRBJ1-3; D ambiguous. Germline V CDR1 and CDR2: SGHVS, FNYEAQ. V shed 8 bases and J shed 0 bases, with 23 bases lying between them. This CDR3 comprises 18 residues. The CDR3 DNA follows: TGTGCCAGCGGGCTGGAAGGTGAGGGATCTCCCTCTGGAAACACCATATATTTT. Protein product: CASGLEGEGSPSGNTIYF.